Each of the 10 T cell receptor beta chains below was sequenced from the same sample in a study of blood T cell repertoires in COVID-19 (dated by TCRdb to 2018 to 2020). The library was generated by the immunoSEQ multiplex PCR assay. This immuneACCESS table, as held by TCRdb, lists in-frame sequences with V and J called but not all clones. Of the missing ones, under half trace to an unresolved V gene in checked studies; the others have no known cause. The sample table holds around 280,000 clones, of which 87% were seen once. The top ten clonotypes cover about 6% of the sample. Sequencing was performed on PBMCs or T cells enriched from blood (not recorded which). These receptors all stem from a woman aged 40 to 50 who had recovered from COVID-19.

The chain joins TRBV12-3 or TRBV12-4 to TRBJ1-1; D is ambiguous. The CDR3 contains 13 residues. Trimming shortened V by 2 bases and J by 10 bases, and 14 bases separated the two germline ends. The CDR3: CASSLSLDSGAFF. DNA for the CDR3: TGTGCCAGCAGTTTATCGTTGGACTCTGGAGCTTTCTTT.

CDR3 amino acids: CASKFQGANTGELFF. The CDR3 nucleotides are TGTGCCAGCAAATTTCAGGGCGCGAACACCGGGGAGCTGTTTTTT. The gene calls are TRBV2 and TRBJ2-2; a possible D gene is TRBD1 (5 bases). The V gene's germline CDR1 is SNHLY and CDR2 FYNNEI. V lost 7 bases and J 0 bases, leaving 12 bases between the germline ends. The CDR3 is 15 amino acids.

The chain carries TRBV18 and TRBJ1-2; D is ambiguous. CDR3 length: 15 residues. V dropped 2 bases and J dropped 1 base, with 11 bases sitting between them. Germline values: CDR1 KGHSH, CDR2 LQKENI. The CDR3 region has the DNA TGTGCCAGCTCACCAACGACACGTCATAACTATGGCTACACCTTC. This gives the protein CASSPTTRHNYGYTF.

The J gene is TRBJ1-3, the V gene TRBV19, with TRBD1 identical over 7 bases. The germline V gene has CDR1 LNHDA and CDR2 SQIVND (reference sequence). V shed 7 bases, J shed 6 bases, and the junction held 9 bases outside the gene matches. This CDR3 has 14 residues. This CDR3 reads CASNPGQKTNTIYF. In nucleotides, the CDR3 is TGTGCCAGTAATCCGGGACAGAAAACAAACACCATATATTTT.

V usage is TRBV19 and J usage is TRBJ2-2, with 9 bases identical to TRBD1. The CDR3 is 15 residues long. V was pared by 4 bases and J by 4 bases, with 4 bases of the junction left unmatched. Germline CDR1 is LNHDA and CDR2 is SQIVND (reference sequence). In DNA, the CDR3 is TGTGCCAGTAGTACGGGACAGGGAGGCACCGGGGAGCTGTTTTTT. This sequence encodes CASSTGQGGTGELFF.

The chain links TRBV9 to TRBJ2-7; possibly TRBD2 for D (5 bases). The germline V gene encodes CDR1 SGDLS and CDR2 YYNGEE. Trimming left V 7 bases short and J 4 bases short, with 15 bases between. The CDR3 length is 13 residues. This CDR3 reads CASSREGGYEQYF. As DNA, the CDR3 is TGTGCCAGCTCTCGAGAGGGTGGGTACGAGCAGTACTTC.

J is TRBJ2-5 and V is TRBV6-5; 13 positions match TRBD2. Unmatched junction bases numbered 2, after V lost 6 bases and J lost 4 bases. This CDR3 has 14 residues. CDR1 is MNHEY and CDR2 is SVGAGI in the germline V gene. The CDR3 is CASRLAGGIETQYF. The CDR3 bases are TGTGCCAGCAGACTAGCGGGAGGGATAGAGACCCAGTACTTC.

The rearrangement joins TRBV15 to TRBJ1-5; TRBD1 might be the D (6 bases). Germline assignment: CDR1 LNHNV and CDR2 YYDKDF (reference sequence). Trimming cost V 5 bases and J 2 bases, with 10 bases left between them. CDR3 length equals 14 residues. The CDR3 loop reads CATSDRQGNQPQHF. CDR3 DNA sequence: TGTGCCACCAGCGACCGACAGGGCAATCAGCCCCAGCATTTT.

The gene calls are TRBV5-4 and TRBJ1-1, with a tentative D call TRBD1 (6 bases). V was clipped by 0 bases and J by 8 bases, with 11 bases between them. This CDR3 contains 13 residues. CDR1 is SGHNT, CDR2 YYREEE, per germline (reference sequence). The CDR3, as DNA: TGTGCCAGCAGCTTGGGTAAAGACAGGGAAGCTTTCTTT. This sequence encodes CASSLGKDREAFF.

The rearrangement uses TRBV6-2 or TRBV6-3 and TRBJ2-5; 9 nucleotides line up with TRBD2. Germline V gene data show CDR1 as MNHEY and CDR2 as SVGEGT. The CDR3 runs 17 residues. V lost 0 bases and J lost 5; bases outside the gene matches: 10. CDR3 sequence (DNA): TGTGCCAGCAGTTACTCGACCAGCGGGAGGCGGCGGGAGACCCAGTACTTC. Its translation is CASSYSTSGRRRETQYF.